This TCR beta chain was observed in a study of blood T cells in healthy people across ages. A second roughly 7 to 11 cycle PCR used barcoded and J-beta primers. TCRdb redid the calling of the 5' RACE reads with MiXCR, one entry per CDR3 protein. The profile shows approximately 770,000 distinct CDR3 sequences, 55% to 70% of them singletons. V was clipped by 6 bases and J by 4 bases, with 18 bases between them. Germline CDR1 DFQATT, CDR2 SNEGSKA (reference sequence). The CDR3 extends over 14 amino acids. The sequence derives from a man in his thirties or forties in good health. Sequencing was carried out using blood. The chain links TRBV20-1 to TRBJ2-5; unclear D gene. CDR3 region: CSAKRGDWGETQYF. CDR3 sequence (DNA): TGCAGTGCAAAACGAGGTGATTGGGGAGAGACCCAGTACTTC.